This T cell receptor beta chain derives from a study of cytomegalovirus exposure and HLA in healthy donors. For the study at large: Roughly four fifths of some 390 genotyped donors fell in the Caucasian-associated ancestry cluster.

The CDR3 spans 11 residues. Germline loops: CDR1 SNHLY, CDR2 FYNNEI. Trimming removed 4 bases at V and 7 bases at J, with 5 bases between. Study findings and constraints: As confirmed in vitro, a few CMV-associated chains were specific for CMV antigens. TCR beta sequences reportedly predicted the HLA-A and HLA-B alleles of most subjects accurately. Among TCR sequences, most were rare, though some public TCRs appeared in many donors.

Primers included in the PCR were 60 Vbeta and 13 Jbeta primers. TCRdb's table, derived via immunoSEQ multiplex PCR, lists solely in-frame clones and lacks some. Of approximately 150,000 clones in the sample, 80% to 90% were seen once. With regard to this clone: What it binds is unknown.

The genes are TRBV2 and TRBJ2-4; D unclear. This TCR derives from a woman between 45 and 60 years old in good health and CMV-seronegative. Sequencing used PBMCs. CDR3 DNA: TGTGCCAGCAGTGCAGGCAACATTCAGTACTTC. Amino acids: CASSAGNIQYF.